Listed below are T cell receptor beta chains from one sample, sequenced in a study of blood T cell repertoires in COVID-19. Data came from immunoSEQ multiplex PCR; TCRdb stores just in-frame clones and leaves some out. Among approximately 500,000 clones listed, approximately 91% were seen once. Material for sequencing was peripheral blood. These receptors originate from a woman aged 45 to 65 with COVID-19, enrolled during active disease. Both conserved end residues are part of each CDR3. The D gene is left open where the match is weak. Some rows have no size entry. The others give once, few or many, or a class for an expanded clone.

D: -
V: TRBV2
J: TRBJ1-5
size: once
CDR3: CASSEHTGQPQHF
DNA: TGTGCCAGCAGTGAACATACCGGGCAGCCCCAGCATTTT

D: TRBD1
V: TRBV2
J: TRBJ2-7
size: -
CDR3: CASSPFDRAAEQYF
DNA: TGTGCCAGCAGCCCTTTTGACAGGGCAGCCGAGCAGTACTTC

D: TRBD2
V: TRBV6-5
J: TRBJ2-1
size: -
CDR3: CASDRRLAGAEQFF
DNA: TGTGCCAGCGATCGTCGACTAGCGGGGGCCGAGCAGTTCTTC

D: -
V: TRBV27
J: TRBJ1-2
size: -
CDR3: CASSRIRVPGGGYTF
DNA: TGTGCCAGCAGCCGAATCAGGGTGCCCGGTGGGGGCTACACCTTC

D: TRBD1
V: TRBV4-1
J: TRBJ1-1
size: -
CDR3: CASRREGAGTEAFF
DNA: TGCGCCAGCAGGCGGGAGGGGGCGGGCACTGAAGCTTTCTTT

D: TRBD1
V: TRBV5-1
J: TRBJ2-1
size: -
CDR3: CASSIGNDRGNEQFF
DNA: TGCGCCAGCAGCATAGGAAATGACAGGGGGAATGAGCAGTTCTTC

D: TRBD2
V: TRBV6-1
J: TRBJ2-7
size: -
CDR3: CASSDLGLVTGEQYF
DNA: TGTGCCAGCAGTGACCTCGGACTAGTTACAGGCGAGCAGTACTTC

D: TRBD1
V: TRBV5-1
J: TRBJ1-3
size: -
CDR3: CASSPGTGHSGNTIYF
DNA: TGCGCCAGCAGCCCCGGGACAGGCCACTCTGGAAACACCATATATTTT

D: TRBD1
V: TRBV30
J: TRBJ1-4
size: -
CDR3: CAWSSGTGDEKLFF
DNA: TGTGCCTGGAGTTCCGGGACAGGGGACGAAAAACTGTTTTTT

D: TRBD1
V: TRBV2
J: TRBJ1-5
size: once
CDR3: CASTGTGYNQPQHF
DNA: TGTGCCAGCACCGGGACAGGGTACAATCAGCCCCAGCATTTT

D: TRBD1
V: TRBV2
J: TRBJ2-5
size: -
CDR3: CASRDRGGRETQYF
DNA: TGTGCCAGCAGAGACAGGGGCGGGCGAGAGACCCAGTACTTC

D: TRBD1
V: TRBV7-3
J: TRBJ1-1
size: -
CDR3: CASSLTGGLPEAFF
DNA: TGTGCCAGCAGCCTCACAGGGGGCCTCCCTGAAGCTTTCTTT

D: -
V: TRBV29-1
J: TRBJ2-1
size: once
CDR3: CSVVTVGAYNEQFF
DNA: TGCAGCGTTGTGACGGTGGGAGCCTACAATGAGCAGTTCTTC

D: -
V: TRBV5-1
J: TRBJ1-1
size: -
CDR3: CASSFMGDTEAFF
DNA: TGCGCCAGCAGCTTTATGGGAGACACTGAAGCTTTCTTT

D: TRBD1
V: TRBV4-1
J: TRBJ1-2
size: -
CDR3: CASSRGQGPNYGYTF
DNA: TGCGCCAGCAGCCGCGGACAGGGGCCTAACTATGGCTACACCTTC

D: TRBD1
V: TRBV5-4
J: TRBJ2-3
size: -
CDR3: CASSPGARTGTVAGTDTQYF
DNA: TGTGCCAGCAGCCCCGGGGCCCGGACAGGGACGGTAGCTGGCACAGATACGCAGTATTTT

D: TRBD2
V: TRBV7-9
J: TRBJ2-3
size: -
CDR3: CASSYAQRGGSDTQYF
DNA: TGTGCCAGCAGCTACGCCCAGCGGGGGGGTTCAGATACGCAGTATTTT

D: TRBD1
V: TRBV30
J: TRBJ1-1
size: -
CDR3: CAYRGLGTFF
DNA: TGTGCATACAGGGGCTTAGGAACTTTCTTT

D: -
V: TRBV30
J: TRBJ1-3
size: -
CDR3: CASTYSGNTIYF
DNA: TGTGCGTCTACTTACTCTGGAAACACCATATATTTT

D: -
V: TRBV18
J: TRBJ1-3
size: -
CDR3: CASSSGTDDFSGNTIYF
DNA: TGTGCCAGCTCATCCGGGACTGACGACTTCTCTGGAAACACCATATATTTT

D: -
V: TRBV5-1
J: TRBJ2-7
size: -
CDR3: CASSLDRLQYF
DNA: TGCGCCAGCAGCTTGGACCGGTTGCAGTACTTC

D: -
V: TRBV6-5
J: TRBJ2-6
size: -
CDR3: CASSYVLGQEANVLTF
DNA: TGTGCCAGCAGTTACGTTCTCGGACAAGAGGCCAACGTCCTGACTTTC

D: TRBD1
V: TRBV10-3
J: TRBJ1-2
size: -
CDR3: CAIRTDRVDNYGYTF
DNA: TGTGCCATCAGGACTGACAGGGTTGATAACTATGGCTACACCTTC

D: -
V: TRBV24-1
J: TRBJ2-1
size: -
CDR3: CATSRGRDRNEQFF
DNA: TGTGCCACCAGTCGCGGGCGGGATAGGAATGAGCAGTTCTTC

D: -
V: TRBV9
J: TRBJ1-4
size: -
CDR3: CASSATGETEKLFF
DNA: TGTGCCAGCAGCGCGACGGGAGAGACGGAAAAACTGTTTTTT

D: TRBD1
V: TRBV29-1
J: TRBJ2-5
size: -
CDR3: CSVSKTGAWETQYF
DNA: TGCAGCGTTTCTAAGACAGGGGCTTGGGAGACCCAGTACTTC

D: TRBD2
V: TRBV5-1
J: TRBJ2-1
size: -
CDR3: CASSLTSGVGGEQFF
DNA: TGCGCCAGCAGCTTGACCAGCGGGGTCGGGGGTGAGCAGTTCTTC

D: TRBD1
V: TRBV5-1
J: TRBJ1-3
size: few
CDR3: CASSLGQGAGNTIYF
DNA: TGCGCCAGCAGCTTGGGCCAGGGGGCCGGAAACACCATATATTTT

D: -
V: TRBV18
J: TRBJ2-1
size: -
CDR3: CASSPLPGSHNEQFF
DNA: TGTGCCAGCTCACCACTCCCGGGATCCCACAATGAGCAGTTCTTC

D: -
V: TRBV2
J: TRBJ1-2
size: -
CDR3: CASNGGYGYTF
DNA: TGTGCCAGCAATGGAGGCTATGGCTACACCTTC

D: TRBD2
V: TRBV11-2
J: TRBJ2-1
size: -
CDR3: CASSLRLAGVDEQFF
DNA: TGTGCCAGCAGCTTAAGACTAGCGGGGGTTGATGAGCAGTTCTTC

D: -
V: TRBV6-5
J: TRBJ2-7
size: -
CDR3: CATSPVGDEQYF
DNA: TGTGCCACCTCGCCGGTGGGAGACGAGCAGTACTTC

D: -
V: TRBV3-1/TRBV3-2
J: TRBJ2-7
size: few
CDR3: CASSLKRETDPYEQYF
DNA: TGTGCCAGCAGCCTCAAACGTGAGACAGATCCCTACGAGCAGTACTTC

D: -
V: TRBV10-3
J: TRBJ1-1
size: -
CDR3: CAISGGSAGSEAFF
DNA: TGTGCCATCAGTGGCGGGTCCGCGGGGTCTGAAGCTTTCTTT

D: -
V: TRBV18
J: TRBJ2-7
size: -
CDR3: CASSPRGGQGAVYEQYF
DNA: TGTGCCAGCTCACCGAGGGGAGGGCAGGGGGCTGTCTACGAGCAGTACTTC

D: -
V: TRBV7-9
J: TRBJ2-2
size: -
CDR3: CASSSKPSAVNTGELFF
DNA: TGTGCCAGCAGCTCCAAGCCGTCAGCGGTCAACACCGGGGAGCTGTTTTTT

D: -
V: TRBV3-1/TRBV3-2
J: TRBJ2-1
size: -
CDR3: CASSQEGAVNEQFF
DNA: TGTGCCAGCAGCCAAGAGGGAGCGGTCAATGAGCAGTTCTTC

D: -
V: TRBV7-3
J: TRBJ1-1
size: once
CDR3: CASSLTSTRFERQVGNTEAFF
DNA: TGTGCCAGCAGCTTAACTTCCACGCGATTTGAACGACAGGTCGGGAACACTGAAGCTTTCTTT

D: TRBD1
V: TRBV6-1
J: TRBJ2-2
size: -
CDR3: CASSEGGGGTGELFF
DNA: TGTGCCAGCAGTGAAGGAGGGGGCGGAACCGGGGAGCTGTTTTTT

D: -
V: TRBV12-5
J: TRBJ1-2
size: -
CDR3: CASGFVGVMGYGYTF
DNA: TGTGCTAGTGGTTTCGTAGGGGTTATGGGCTATGGCTACACCTTC

D: TRBD1
V: TRBV19
J: TRBJ1-2
size: -
CDR3: CASSIRDRGGYTF
DNA: TGTGCCAGTAGTATCCGGGACAGAGGTGGCTACACCTTC

D: TRBD1
V: TRBV5-6
J: TRBJ1-2
size: -
CDR3: CASSLGTGFYNYGYTF
DNA: TGTGCCAGCAGCTTAGGGACAGGGTTCTACAACTATGGCTACACCTTC

D: -
V: TRBV3-1/TRBV3-2
J: TRBJ1-3
size: -
CDR3: CASSQDRGVAGNTIYF
DNA: TGTGCCAGCAGCCAAGATCGGGGGGTAGCAGGAAACACCATATATTTT

D: -
V: TRBV7-3
J: TRBJ1-2
size: few
CDR3: CASSFEGGGYTF
DNA: TGTGCCAGCAGCTTCGAGGGAGGAGGCTACACCTTC

D: TRBD1
V: TRBV27
J: TRBJ1-1
size: -
CDR3: CASSSGGEAFF
DNA: TGTGCCAGCAGTTCAGGGGGGGAAGCTTTCTTT

D: TRBD1
V: TRBV9
J: TRBJ1-1
size: -
CDR3: CASTPSPGTGGRNTEAFF
DNA: TGTGCCAGCACCCCCAGTCCCGGGACAGGGGGTCGGAACACTGAAGCTTTCTTT

D: TRBD1
V: TRBV4-1
J: TRBJ2-6
size: -
CDR3: CASSQRQGNGANVLTF
DNA: TGCGCCAGCAGCCAGCGACAGGGCAATGGGGCCAACGTCCTGACTTTC

D: -
V: TRBV6-6
J: TRBJ1-2
size: once
CDR3: CASSYYSGQSYGYTF
DNA: TGTGCCAGCAGTTACTATTCGGGACAAAGCTATGGCTACACCTTC

D: TRBD1
V: TRBV5-6
J: TRBJ2-1
size: -
CDR3: CASSSGQGRGEQFF
DNA: TGTGCCAGCAGCTCGGGACAGGGCCGGGGAGAGCAGTTCTTC